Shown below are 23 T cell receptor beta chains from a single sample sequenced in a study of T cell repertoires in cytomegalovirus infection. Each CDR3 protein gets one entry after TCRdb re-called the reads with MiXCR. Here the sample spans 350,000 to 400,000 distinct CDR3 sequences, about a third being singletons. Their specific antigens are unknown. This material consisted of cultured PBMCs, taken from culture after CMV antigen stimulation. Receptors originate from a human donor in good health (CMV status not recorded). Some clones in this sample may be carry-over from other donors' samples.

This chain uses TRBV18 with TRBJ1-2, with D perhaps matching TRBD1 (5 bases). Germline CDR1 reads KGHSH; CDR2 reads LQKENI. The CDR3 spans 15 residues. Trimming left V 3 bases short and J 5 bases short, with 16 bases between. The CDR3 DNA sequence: TGTGCCAGCTCACCCCTATCTACAGGAGAGTATGGCTACACCTTC. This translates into CASSPLSTGEYGYTF.

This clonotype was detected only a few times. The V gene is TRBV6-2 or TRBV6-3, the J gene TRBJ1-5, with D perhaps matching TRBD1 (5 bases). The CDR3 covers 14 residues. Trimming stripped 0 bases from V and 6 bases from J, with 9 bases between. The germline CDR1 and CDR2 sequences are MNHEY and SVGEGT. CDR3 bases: TGTGCCAGCAGTTACTCGAATGGGGGTCAGCCCCAGCATTTT. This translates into CASSYSNGGQPQHF.

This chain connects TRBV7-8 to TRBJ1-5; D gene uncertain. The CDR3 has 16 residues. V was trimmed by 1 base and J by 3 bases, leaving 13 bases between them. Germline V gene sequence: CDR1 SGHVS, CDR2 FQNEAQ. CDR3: CASSLEGGSLNQPQHF. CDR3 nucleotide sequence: TGTGCCAGCAGCTTAGAGGGAGGGAGTCTCAATCAGCCCCAGCATTTT.

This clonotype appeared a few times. CDR3 in amino acids: CASSLDRATYSGANVLTF. The CDR3 DNA sequence: TGTGCCAGCAGCTTAGACAGGGCGACCTACTCTGGGGCCAACGTCCTGACTTTC. V gene TRBV7-6 combines with J gene TRBJ2-6; D might be TRBD1 (6 bases). V lost 1 base to trimming and J lost 0 bases, with 13 bases between them. The CDR3 loop spans 18 amino acids. Germline V lookup: CDR1 SGHVS, CDR2 FNYEAQ.

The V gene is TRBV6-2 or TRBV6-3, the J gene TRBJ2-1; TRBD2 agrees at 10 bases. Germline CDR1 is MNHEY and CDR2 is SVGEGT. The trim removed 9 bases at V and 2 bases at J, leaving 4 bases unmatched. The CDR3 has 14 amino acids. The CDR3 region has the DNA TGTGCCAGTTTAGCGGGGGGCACCTACAATGAGCAGTTCTTC. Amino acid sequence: CASLAGGTYNEQFF.

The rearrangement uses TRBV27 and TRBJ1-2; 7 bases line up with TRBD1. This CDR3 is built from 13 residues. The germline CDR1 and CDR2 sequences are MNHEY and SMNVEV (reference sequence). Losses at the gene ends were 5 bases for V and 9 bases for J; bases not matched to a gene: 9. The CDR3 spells CASSPGTAISYTF. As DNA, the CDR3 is TGTGCCAGCAGTCCGGGGACAGCGATCAGCTACACCTTC.

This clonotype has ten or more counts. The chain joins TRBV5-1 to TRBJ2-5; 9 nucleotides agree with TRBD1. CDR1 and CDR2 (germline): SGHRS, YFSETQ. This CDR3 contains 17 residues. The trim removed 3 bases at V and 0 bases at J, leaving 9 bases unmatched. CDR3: CASSSGQGPGYQETQYF. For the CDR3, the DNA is TGCGCCAGCAGCTCCGGACAGGGGCCGGGGTACCAAGAGACCCAGTACTTC.

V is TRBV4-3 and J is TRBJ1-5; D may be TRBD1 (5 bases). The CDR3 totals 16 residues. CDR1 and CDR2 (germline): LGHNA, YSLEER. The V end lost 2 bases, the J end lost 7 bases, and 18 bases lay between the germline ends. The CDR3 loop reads CASSQSGGDHGQPQHF. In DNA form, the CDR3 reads TGCGCCAGCAGCCAATCAGGAGGGGATCATGGGCAGCCCCAGCATTTT.

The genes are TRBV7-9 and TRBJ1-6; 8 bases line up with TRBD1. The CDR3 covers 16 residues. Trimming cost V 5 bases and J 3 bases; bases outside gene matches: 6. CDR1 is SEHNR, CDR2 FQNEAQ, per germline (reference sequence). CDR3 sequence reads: CASSEWTGNYNSPLHF. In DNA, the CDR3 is TGTGCCAGCAGCGAGTGGACAGGGAACTATAATTCACCCCTCCACTTT. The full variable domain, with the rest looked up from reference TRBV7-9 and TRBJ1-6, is DTGVSQNPRHKITKRGQNVTFRCDPISEHNRLYWYRQTLGQGPEFLTYFQNEAQLEKSRLLSDRFSAERPKGSFSTLEIQRTEQGDSAMYLCASSEWTGNYNSPLHFGNGTRLTVT.

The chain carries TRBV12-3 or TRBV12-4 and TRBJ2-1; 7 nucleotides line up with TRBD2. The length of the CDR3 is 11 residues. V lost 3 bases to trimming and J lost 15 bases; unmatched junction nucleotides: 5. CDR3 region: CASSFGLDPFF. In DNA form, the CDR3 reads TGTGCCAGCAGTTTCGGACTAGATCCGTTCTTC.

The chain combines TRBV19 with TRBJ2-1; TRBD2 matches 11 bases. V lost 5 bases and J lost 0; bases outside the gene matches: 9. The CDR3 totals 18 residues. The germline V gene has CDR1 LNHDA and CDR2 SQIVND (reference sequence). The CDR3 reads CASSPNRLAGRSYNEQFF. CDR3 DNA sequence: TGTGCCAGTAGTCCAAACCGACTAGCGGGACGCTCCTACAATGAGCAGTTCTTC.

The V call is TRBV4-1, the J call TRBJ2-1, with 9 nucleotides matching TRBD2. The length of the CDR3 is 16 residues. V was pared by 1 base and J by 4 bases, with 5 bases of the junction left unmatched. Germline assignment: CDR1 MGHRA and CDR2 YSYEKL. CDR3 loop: CASSQGLAGRYNEQFF. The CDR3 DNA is TGCGCCAGCAGCCAAGGGCTAGCGGGAAGATACAATGAGCAGTTCTTC.

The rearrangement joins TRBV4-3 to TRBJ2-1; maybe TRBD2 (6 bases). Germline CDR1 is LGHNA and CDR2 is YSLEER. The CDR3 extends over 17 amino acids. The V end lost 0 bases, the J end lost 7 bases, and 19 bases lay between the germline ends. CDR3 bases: TGCGCCAGCAGCCAAGAGGAGGGACCAGTTGGAGTGAATGAGCAGTTCTTC. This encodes CASSQEEGPVGVNEQFF.

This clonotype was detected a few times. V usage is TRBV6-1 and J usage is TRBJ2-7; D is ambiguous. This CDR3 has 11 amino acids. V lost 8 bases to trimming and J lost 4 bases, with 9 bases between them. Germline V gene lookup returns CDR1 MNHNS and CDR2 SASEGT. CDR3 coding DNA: TGTGCCAGCCACGGGCCTTACGAGCAGTACGTC. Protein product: CASHGPYEQYV.

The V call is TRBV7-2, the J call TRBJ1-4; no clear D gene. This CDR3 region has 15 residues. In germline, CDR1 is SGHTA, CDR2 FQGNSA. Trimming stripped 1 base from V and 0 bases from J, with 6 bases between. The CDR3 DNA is TGTGCCAGCAGCTTAGTGTCGACAACTAATGAAAAACTGTTTTTT. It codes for CASSLVSTTNEKLFF.

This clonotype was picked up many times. The CDR3 DNA reads TGTGCCAGCAGCCTGAGTGGGAGGGGCGAGCAGTACTTC. Its protein product is CASSLSGRGEQYF. This chain connects TRBV7-2 to TRBJ2-7, with 7 bases lining up with TRBD2. V was pared by 5 bases and J by 6 bases, with 7 bases of the junction left unmatched. CDR1 and CDR2 (germline): SGHTA, FQGNSA. The CDR3 runs 13 residues.

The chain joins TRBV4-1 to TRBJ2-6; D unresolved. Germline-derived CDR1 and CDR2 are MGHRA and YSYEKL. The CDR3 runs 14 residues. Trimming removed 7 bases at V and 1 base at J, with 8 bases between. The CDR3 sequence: CASNKGSGANVLTF. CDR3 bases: TGCGCCAGCAACAAGGGTTCTGGGGCCAACGTCCTGACTTTC.

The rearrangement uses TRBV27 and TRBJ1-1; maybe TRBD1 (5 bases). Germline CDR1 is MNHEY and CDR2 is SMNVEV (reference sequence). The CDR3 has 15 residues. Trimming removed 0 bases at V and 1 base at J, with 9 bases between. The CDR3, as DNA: TGTGCCAGCAGTTTATCGGACAACCCGAACACTGAAGCTTTCTTT. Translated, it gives CASSLSDNPNTEAFF.

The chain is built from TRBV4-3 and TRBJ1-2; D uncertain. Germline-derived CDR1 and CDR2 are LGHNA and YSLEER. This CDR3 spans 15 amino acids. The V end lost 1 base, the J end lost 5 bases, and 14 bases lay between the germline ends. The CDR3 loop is CASSQVGSAAYGYTF. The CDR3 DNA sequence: TGCGCCAGCAGCCAAGTGGGGTCGGCAGCATATGGCTACACCTTC.

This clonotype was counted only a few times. The CDR3 spells CASSFSPDTQYF. Written as DNA, the CDR3 is TGTGCCAGCAGTTTTTCCCCGGATACGCAGTATTTT. The rearrangement joins TRBV12-3 or TRBV12-4 to TRBJ2-3, with no clear D. The CDR3 covers 12 residues. Trimming removed 3 bases at V and 6 bases at J, with 7 bases between.

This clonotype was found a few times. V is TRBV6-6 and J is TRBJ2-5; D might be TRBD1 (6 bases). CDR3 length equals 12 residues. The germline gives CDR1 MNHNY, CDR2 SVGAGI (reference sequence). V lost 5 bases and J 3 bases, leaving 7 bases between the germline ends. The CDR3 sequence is CASSGTKETQYF. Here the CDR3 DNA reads TGTGCCAGCAGTGGGACAAAAGAGACCCAGTACTTC.

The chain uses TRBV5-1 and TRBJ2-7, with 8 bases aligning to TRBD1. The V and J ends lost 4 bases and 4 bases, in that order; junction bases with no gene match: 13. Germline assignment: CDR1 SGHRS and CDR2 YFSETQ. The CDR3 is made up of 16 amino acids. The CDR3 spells CASSPFGDRGGYEQYF. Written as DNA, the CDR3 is TGCGCCAGCAGCCCCTTTGGAGACAGGGGCGGGTACGAGCAGTACTTC.

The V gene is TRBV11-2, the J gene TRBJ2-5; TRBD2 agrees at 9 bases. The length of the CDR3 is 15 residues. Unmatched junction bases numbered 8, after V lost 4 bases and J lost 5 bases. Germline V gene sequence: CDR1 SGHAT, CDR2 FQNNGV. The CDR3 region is CASSSTSGWMETQYF. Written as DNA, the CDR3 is TGTGCCAGCAGCTCGACTAGCGGTTGGATGGAGACCCAGTACTTC.